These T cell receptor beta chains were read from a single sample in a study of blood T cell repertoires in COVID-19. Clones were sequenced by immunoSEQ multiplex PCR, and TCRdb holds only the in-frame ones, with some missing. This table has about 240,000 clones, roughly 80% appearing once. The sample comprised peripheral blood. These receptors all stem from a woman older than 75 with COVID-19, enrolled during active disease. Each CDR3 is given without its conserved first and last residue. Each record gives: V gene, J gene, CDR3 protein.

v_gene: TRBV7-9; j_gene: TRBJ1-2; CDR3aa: ASSLGDRVTDGYT
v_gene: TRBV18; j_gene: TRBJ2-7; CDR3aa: ASSRTGMSDEQY
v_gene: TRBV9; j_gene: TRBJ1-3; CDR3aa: ASSPKQGSGNTIY
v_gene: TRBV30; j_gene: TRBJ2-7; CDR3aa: AWTGGSREQY
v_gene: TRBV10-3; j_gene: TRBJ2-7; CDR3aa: AISPYRDPNEQY
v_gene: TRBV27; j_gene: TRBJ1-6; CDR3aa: ASSRTGTGGRLLH
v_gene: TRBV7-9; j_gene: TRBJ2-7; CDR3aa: ASSLSAGGSYEQY
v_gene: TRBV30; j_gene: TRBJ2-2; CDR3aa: AWGNSANTGELF
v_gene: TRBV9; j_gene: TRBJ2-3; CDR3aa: ASSLRDRGPTDTQY
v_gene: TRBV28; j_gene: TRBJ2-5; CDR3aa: ASGRGGRAETQY
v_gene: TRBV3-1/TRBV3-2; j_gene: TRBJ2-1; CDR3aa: ASSQESGSYNEQF
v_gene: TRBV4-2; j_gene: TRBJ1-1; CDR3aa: ASSPERGTEAF
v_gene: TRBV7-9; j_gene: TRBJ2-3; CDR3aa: ASSLARDYQNTQY
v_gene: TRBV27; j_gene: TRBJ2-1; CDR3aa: ASSFLRRERYNEQF
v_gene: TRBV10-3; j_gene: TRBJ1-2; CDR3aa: AISDEGGYT
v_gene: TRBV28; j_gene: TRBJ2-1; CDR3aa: ASGREQF
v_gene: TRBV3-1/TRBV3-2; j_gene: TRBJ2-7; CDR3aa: ASSQVPGTGTAYEQY
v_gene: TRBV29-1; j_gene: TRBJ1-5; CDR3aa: SAGQGDSNQPQH
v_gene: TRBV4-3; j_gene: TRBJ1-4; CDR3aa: ASSWEYNEKLF
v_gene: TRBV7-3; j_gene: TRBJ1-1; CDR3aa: ASSLVSPPNTEAF
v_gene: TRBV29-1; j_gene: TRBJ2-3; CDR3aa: SVGQRERGTDTQY
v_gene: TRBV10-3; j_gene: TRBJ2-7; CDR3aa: AISRTGTNYEQY
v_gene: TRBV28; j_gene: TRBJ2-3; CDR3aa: ASSGDSGRALSDTQY
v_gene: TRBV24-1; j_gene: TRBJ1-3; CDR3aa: ATSDSTGAGNTIY
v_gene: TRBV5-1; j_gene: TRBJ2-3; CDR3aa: ASSLAGGPGTDTQY
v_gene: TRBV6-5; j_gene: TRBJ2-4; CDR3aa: ASSPPGLGIQY
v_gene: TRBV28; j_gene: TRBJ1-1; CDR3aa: ASSFPRDTPLNTEAF
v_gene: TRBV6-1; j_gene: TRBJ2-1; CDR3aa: ASSERSSGSSYNEQF
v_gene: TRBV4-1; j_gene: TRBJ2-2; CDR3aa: ASSQEFGTGGGGELF
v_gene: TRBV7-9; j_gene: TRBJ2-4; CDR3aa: ASSLDYSIQY
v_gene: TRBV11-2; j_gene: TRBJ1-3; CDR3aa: ASSFLGGATGNTIY
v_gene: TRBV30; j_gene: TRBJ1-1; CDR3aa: AGSRVNTEAF
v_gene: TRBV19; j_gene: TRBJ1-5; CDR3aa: ASKPGGNQPQH
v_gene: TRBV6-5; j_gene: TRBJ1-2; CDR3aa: ASSLDFYGYT
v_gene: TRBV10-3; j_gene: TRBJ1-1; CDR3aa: AISESGGDTEAF
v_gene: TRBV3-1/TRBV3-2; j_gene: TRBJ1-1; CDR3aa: ASSLGGGAEAF
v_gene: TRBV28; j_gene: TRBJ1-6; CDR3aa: ASSTSHSWGEDNSPLH
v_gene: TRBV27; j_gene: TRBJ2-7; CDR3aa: ASSFSQSSQQY
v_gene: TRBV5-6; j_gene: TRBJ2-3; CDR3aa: ASSSGKMDTQY
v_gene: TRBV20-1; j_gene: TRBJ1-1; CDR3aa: SASVTGTGQGTEAF
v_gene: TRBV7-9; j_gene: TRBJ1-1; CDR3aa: ASSGGYGEAF
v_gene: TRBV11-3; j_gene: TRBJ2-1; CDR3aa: ASSLRGQRYNEQF
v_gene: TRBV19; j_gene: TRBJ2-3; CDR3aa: ASSAATSTLTDTQY
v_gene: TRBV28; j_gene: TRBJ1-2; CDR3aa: ASSSGVGHGYT
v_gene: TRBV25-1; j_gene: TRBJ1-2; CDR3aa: ASSSRGRAGDYGYT
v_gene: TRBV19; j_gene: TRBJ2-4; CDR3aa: ASSFETTTNIQY
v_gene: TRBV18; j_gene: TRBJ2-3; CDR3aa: ASSPRSLPISATDTQY
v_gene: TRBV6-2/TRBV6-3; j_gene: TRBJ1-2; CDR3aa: ASSNRDSVNYGYT
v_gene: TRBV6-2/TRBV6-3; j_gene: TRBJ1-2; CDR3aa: ASSMAGRNGYT
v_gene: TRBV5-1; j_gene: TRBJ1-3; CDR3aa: ASSLEGESGNTIY
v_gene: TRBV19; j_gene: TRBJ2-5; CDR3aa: ASSSFGRTGLAGSWETQY
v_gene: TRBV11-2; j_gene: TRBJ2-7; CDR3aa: ASSLGTRVYEQY
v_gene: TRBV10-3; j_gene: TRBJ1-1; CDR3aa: AISAGQSNTEAF
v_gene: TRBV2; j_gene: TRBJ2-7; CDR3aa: ASSEESILLFYEQY